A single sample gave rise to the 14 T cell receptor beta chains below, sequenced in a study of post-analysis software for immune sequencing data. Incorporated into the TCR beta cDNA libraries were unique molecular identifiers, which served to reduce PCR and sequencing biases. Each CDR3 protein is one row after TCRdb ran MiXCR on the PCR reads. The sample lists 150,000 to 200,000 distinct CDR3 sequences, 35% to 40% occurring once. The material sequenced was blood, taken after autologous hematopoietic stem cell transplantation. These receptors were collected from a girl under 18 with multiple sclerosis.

CDR3 residues: CASIHKRVAFF. CDR3 DNA: TGTGCCAGCATCCACAAGAGGGTAGCTTTCTTT. The chain couples TRBV9 to TRBJ1-1; D is unresolved. The CDR3 contains 11 residues. Trimming removed 6 bases from V and 10 bases from J, with 13 bases in between. CDR1 and CDR2 from the germline V gene are SGDLS and YYNGEE.

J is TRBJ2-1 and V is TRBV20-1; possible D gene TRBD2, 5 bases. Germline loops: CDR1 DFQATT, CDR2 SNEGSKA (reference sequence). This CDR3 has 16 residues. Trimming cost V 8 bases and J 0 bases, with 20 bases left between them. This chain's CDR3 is CSTPQALGSSYNEQFF. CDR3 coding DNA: TGCAGTACCCCGCAGGCGCTTGGGAGCTCCTACAATGAGCAGTTCTTC.

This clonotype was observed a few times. CDR3 residues: CAISGMDSNQPQHF. The CDR3 nucleotides read TGTGCCATCAGTGGAATGGATAGCAATCAGCCCCAGCATTTT. V and J are TRBV10-3 and TRBJ1-5; D not resolved. Trimming took off 4 bases at V and 0 bases at J, with 7 bases between the two ends. CDR1 and CDR2 (germline): ENHRY, SYGVKD. The CDR3 runs 14 residues.

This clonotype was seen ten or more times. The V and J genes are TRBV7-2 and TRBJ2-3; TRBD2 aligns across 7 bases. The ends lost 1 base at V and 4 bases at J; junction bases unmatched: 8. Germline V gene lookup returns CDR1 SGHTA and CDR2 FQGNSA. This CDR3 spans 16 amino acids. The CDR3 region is CASSLGGLSKADTQYF. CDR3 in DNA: TGTGCCAGCAGCTTAGGGGGACTATCAAAGGCAGATACGCAGTATTTT.

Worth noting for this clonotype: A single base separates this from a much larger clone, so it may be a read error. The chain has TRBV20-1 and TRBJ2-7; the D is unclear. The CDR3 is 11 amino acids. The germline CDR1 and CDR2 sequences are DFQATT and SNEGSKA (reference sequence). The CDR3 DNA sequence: TGCATCGCATGGTCCTACAATGAGCAGTACTTC. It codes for CIAWSYNEQYF.

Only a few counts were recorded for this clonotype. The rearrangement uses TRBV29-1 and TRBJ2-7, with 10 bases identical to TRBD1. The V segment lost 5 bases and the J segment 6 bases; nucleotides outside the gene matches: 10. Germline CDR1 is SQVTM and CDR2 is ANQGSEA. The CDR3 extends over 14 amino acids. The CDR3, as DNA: TGCAGCGTTCAACTATTAGACAGGGGGCGCGAGCAGTACTTC. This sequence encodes CSVQLLDRGREQYF.

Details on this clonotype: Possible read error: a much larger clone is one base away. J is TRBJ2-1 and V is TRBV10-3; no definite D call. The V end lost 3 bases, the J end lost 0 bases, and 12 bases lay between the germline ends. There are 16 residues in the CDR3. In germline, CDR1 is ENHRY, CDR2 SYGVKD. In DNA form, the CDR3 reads TGTGCCATCAGTGACCTAACAAAAAGCTCCTACAATGAGCAGTTCTTC. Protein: CAISDLTKSSYNEQFF.

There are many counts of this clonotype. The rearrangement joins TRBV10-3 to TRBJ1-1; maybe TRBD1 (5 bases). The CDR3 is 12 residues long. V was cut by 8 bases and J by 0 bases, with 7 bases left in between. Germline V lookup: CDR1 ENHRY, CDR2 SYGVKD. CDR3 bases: TGTGCCATCGGGACCCTGAACACTGAAGCTTTCTTT. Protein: CAIGTLNTEAFF.

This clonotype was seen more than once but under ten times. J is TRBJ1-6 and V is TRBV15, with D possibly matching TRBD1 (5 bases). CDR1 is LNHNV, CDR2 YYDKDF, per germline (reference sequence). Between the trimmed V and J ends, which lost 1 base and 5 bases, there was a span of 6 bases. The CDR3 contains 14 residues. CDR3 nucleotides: TGTGCCACCAGCAGAGGACAGAATAATTCACCCCTCCACTTT. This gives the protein CATSRGQNNSPLHF.

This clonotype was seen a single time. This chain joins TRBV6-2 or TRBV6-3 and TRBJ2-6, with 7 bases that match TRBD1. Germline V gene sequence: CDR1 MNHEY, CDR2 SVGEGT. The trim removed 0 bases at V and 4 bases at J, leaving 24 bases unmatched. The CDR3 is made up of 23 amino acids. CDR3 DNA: TGTGCCAGCAGTTACTCGAAATTGGAGTGTTATGACAGGGAGTCGGTGGGGGCCAACGTCCTGACTTTC. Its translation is CASSYSKLECYDRESVGANVLTF.

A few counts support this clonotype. As DNA, the CDR3 is TGTGCCAGCAGTTTAGAGGTGGGACAGTCCTACGAGCAGTACTTC. This translates into CASSLEVGQSYEQYF. The chain links TRBV12-3 or TRBV12-4 to TRBJ2-7, with 7 nucleotides matching TRBD1. The trim removed 1 base at V and 1 base at J, leaving 4 bases unmatched. The length of the CDR3 is 15 residues.

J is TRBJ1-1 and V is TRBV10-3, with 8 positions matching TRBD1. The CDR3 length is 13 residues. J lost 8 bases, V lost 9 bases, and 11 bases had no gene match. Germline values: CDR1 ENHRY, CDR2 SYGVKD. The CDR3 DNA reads TGTGCCATACGGGACAGGCCGGTTACGGAAGCTTTCTTT. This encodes CAIRDRPVTEAFF.

In DNA form, the CDR3 reads TGCGCCAGCAGCTTGGCCAATCGACTAGCGGACTCCTACAATGAGCAGTTCTTC. Its protein is CASSLANRLADSYNEQFF. This chain links TRBV5-1 with TRBJ2-1; 9 bases agree with TRBD2. Losses at the gene ends were 0 bases for V and 0 bases for J; bases not matched to a gene: 7. This CDR3 spans 18 amino acids. Per the germline V gene, CDR1 is SGHRS and CDR2 is YFSETQ.

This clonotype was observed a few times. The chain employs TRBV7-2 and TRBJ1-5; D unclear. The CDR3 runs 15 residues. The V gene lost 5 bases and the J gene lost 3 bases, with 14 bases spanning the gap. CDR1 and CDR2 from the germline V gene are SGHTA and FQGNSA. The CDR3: CASSRSFSANQPQHF. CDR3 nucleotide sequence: TGTGCCAGCAGCCGTTCATTTTCGGCCAATCAGCCCCAGCATTTT.